The 17 T cell receptor beta chains listed next were all sequenced from one sample in a study of blood T cell repertoires in COVID-19. TCRdb's table, derived via immunoSEQ multiplex PCR, lists solely in-frame clones and lacks some. Among some 87,000 clones listed, approximately 81% were seen once. Input material: peripheral blood. These receptors were taken from a man aged 80 or over with active or convalescent COVID-19.

V gene TRBV4-3 combines with J gene TRBJ1-2; no firm D call. Germline assignment: CDR1 LGHNA and CDR2 YSLEER. The CDR3 spans 16 residues. V lost 3 bases and J lost 5, with 19 bases in between. The CDR3 nucleotides are TGCGCCAGCAGCCAGTGGGTGGGCGAGACATCGTATGGCTACACCTTC. Its protein is CASSQWVGETSYGYTF.

J is TRBJ2-3 and V is TRBV27, with D maybe TRBD1 (5 bases). The CDR3 is 16 amino acids. Germline lookup yields CDR1 MNHEY and CDR2 SMNVEV (reference sequence). Trimming cost V 6 bases and J 0 bases, with 16 bases left between them. CDR3 coding DNA: TGTGCCAGCAGCCCGGACACCTCTTCGAGCACAGATACGCAGTATTTT. This encodes CASSPDTSSSTDTQYF.

This chain uses TRBV5-1 with TRBJ2-2, with D tentatively TRBD1 (6 bases). Trimming removed 0 bases at V and 1 base at J, with 10 bases between. The CDR3 has 16 amino acids. Germline-derived CDR1 and CDR2 are SGHRS and YFSETQ. Here the CDR3 DNA reads TGCGCCAGCAGCTTGGAAGGGACATTGAACACCGGGGAGCTGTTTTTT. Translated: CASSLEGTLNTGELFF.

J is TRBJ2-1 and V is TRBV3-1 (or the pseudogene TRBV3-2), with 8 nucleotides matching TRBD1. The length of the CDR3 is 20 residues. V lost 5 bases to trimming and J lost 0 bases; unmatched junction nucleotides: 18. The germline V gene encodes CDR1 LGHDT and CDR2 YNNKEL (reference sequence). The CDR3 DNA follows: TGTGCCAGCAGCAGCTGGACAGGGAAAAAATACTCGAGCTCCTACAATGAGCAGTTCTTC. Translation: CASSSWTGKKYSSSYNEQFF.

The rearrangement joins TRBV7-8 to TRBJ2-5; D is uncertain. This CDR3 has 14 amino acids. The germline CDR1 and CDR2 sequences are SGHVS and FQNEAQ. Trimming removed 5 bases from V and 2 bases from J, with 12 bases in between. This CDR3 reads CASSPTGLQETQYF. CDR3 sequence (DNA): TGTGCCAGCAGCCCGACTGGCTTACAAGAGACCCAGTACTTC.

J is TRBJ1-5 and V is TRBV20-1; D ambiguous. V was clipped by 3 bases and J by 4 bases, with 19 bases between them. Per the germline V gene, CDR1 is DFQATT and CDR2 is SNEGSKA (reference sequence). This CDR3 comprises 16 residues. The CDR3 nucleotides are TGCAGTGCTAGTCCCCTCGTGGCAGAACAGAATCAGCCCCAGCATTTT. Its translation: CSASPLVAEQNQPQHF.

V usage is TRBV6-5 and J usage is TRBJ1-4; unclear D gene. The CDR3 is made up of 14 amino acids. Germline values: CDR1 MNHEY, CDR2 SVGAGI. The V and J ends lost 2 bases and 0 bases respectively, with 4 bases between them. The CDR3 spells CASSYRATNEKLFF. The CDR3 DNA reads TGTGCCAGCAGTTACCGAGCAACTAATGAAAAACTGTTTTTT.

The chain couples TRBV2 to TRBJ2-7; TRBD1 aligns across 8 bases. The CDR3 extends over 13 amino acids. In germline, CDR1 is SNHLY, CDR2 FYNNEI. The V and J ends lost 10 bases and 5 bases, in that order; junction bases with no gene match: 10. CDR3 sequence reads: CATDGQGGHEQYF. The CDR3 nucleotides are TGTGCCACCGACGGACAGGGCGGCCACGAGCAGTACTTC.

This sequence joins TRBV5-5 and TRBJ1-4, with no clear D. There are 14 residues in the CDR3. The V gene's germline CDR1 is SGHKS and CDR2 YYEKEE (reference sequence). The germline V and J ends were trimmed by 4 bases and 5 bases, with 12 bases remaining between them. The chain's CDR3 is CASSPLGRNEKLFF. In DNA form, the CDR3 reads TGTGCCAGCAGCCCCTTGGGGAGGAATGAAAAACTGTTTTTT.

This sequence joins TRBV6-1 and TRBJ1-5; no clear D. This CDR3 contains 14 residues. Per germline, CDR1 MNHNS and CDR2 SASEGT. V was trimmed by 0 bases and J by 9 bases, leaving 12 bases between them. The CDR3 DNA sequence: TGTGCCAGCAGTGAAGCATCGGGCGAGGGGCCCCAGCATTTT. Its protein is CASSEASGEGPQHF.

The rearrangement uses TRBV3-1 (or the pseudogene TRBV3-2) and TRBJ1-6, with a possible D match to TRBD1 (6 bases). The CDR3 extends over 14 amino acids. Germline V lookup: CDR1 LGHDT, CDR2 YNNKEL (reference sequence). Deletions cut 1 base from V and 10 bases from J, with 11 bases between. The CDR3 DNA reads as TGTGCCAGCAGCCAAGCGTCAGGGGACTCACCCCTCCACTTT. Translating it yields CASSQASGDSPLHF.

The V gene is TRBV5-1, the J gene TRBJ1-2; 9 bases line up with TRBD1. The V gene's germline CDR1 is SGHRS and CDR2 YFSETQ. V dropped 7 bases and J dropped 3; count of bases not matched to a gene: 4. The CDR3 runs 13 residues. As DNA, the CDR3 is TGCGCCAGCCGGACAGGGGATGACTATGGCTACACCTTC. It yields the protein CASRTGDDYGYTF.

On this clone: At one end the junction does not follow the germline gene, possibly because of a read error. The gene calls are TRBV11-2 and TRBJ1-3; D is possibly TRBD1 (5 bases). The CDR3 is 12 residues long. CDR1 is SGHAT, CDR2 FQNNGV, per germline. The CDR3 here is CASSHLGGGSNF. For the CDR3, the DNA is TGTGCCAGCAGCCACCTCGGGGGAGGGTCCAATTTT.

This chain connects TRBV7-9 to TRBJ2-5; 10 bases are a match to TRBD2. Looked up from germline, CDR1 is SEHNR and CDR2 is FQNEAQ (reference sequence). Losses at the gene ends were 2 bases for V and 9 bases for J; bases not matched to a gene: 18. CDR3 size: 18 residues. The DNA for the CDR3 is TGTGCCAGCAGCTTAAACCCCCTTAGCGGGGGGCCCTCGTGGGCCCAGTACTTC. This encodes CASSLNPLSGGPSWAQYF.

The J gene is TRBJ2-7, the V gene TRBV18; 8 positions agree with TRBD1. The CDR3 has 14 amino acids. The V segment lost 4 bases and the J segment 1 base; nucleotides outside the gene matches: 3. Per the germline V gene, CDR1 is KGHSH and CDR2 is LQKENI. CDR3 sequence reads: CASSRDRWSYEQYF. The CDR3 region has the DNA TGTGCCAGCTCACGGGACAGGTGGTCCTACGAGCAGTACTTC.

This chain connects TRBV5-6 to TRBJ2-7, with 7 nucleotides matching TRBD1. This CDR3 comprises 16 residues. Germline-derived CDR1 and CDR2 are SGHDT and YYEEEE. V dropped 0 bases and J dropped 7; count of bases not matched to a gene: 13. In DNA, the CDR3 is TGTGCCAGCAGCTTGGAGGGGGCAGCTTCCAGGGAGGAGCAGTACTTC. It codes for CASSLEGAASREEQYF. The full variable domain, its missing parts supplied by reference TRBV5-6 and TRBJ2-7, is DAGVTQSPTHLIKTRGQQVTLRCSPKSGHDTVSWYQQALGQGPQFIFQYYEEEERQRGNFPDRFSGHQFPNYSSELNVNALLLGDSALYLCASSLEGAASREEQYFGPGTRLTVT.

The V call is TRBV5-1, the J call TRBJ1-3, with D possibly matching TRBD1 (5 bases). There are 17 residues in the CDR3. Germline V CDR1 and CDR2: SGHRS, YFSETQ. V was shortened by 4 bases and J by 0 bases, with 17 bases between the two germline ends. CDR3 in amino acids: CASSRGLGLNSGNTIYF. The CDR3 region has the DNA TGCGCCAGCAGCCGAGGTTTGGGACTGAACTCTGGAAACACCATATATTTT.